This T cell receptor (beta chain) was documented in a study of CD8 T cells in ankylosing spondylitis. Trimming shortened V by 0 bases and J by 9 bases, and 15 bases separated the two germline ends. The CDR3 spans 16 residues. Germline V gene data show CDR1 as MGHRA and CDR2 as YSYEKL. Remarks on this clonotype: Its antigen is not identified.

By quantitative 5'-RACE with molecular barcodes, the TCR beta libraries were made. TCRdb itself ran the 5' RACE reads through MiXCR, one entry per CDR3 protein. The table records hundreds of thousands of distinct CDR3 sequences, 12% of them present only once. The study, taken as a whole, reports: Some of these motif variants have turned up before, in reports on reactive arthritis synovial fluid and blood. There was a TCR beta motif, made of eight highly homologous variants, that appeared characteristic of ankylosing spondylitis blood. Clones linked to the disease showed a CD8+ phenotype. They occurred at relatively low frequencies in peripheral blood. The clones that were linked to disease were reported to be significantly enriched in matched synovial fluid samples from ankylosing spondylitis patients.

This sequence was found in a male donor with ankylosing spondylitis. Sequencing input: blood, either unsorted or a sorted T cell fraction (not recorded which). This sequence joins TRBV4-1 and TRBJ1-6, with D perhaps TRBD1 (5 bases). CDR3 coding DNA: TGCGCCAGCAGCCAAGAGTTGGCCCAAGGGGTTTCACCCCTCCACTTT. Its protein product is CASSQELAQGVSPLHF.